This entry features one T cell receptor beta chain sequence. The antigen it recognizes is unknown. Base-call qualities are not available, and no considerably larger clone is one nucleotide away. TCRbeta CDR3 regions were amplified from genomic DNA using the immunoSEQ Assay, a bias-controlled multiplex PCR. As for the authors' bioinformatics: Within the assay, amplification of reference gene primers was used to estimate how many nucleated cells each sample contained. To quantify the absolute abundance of each unique TCRbeta CDR3 rearrangement, sequence reads were collapsed and filtered. For each sample, productive Simpson clonality was calculated as the square root of Simpson's diversity index across productive rearrangements. TCRdb took this table from immuneACCESS and kept in-frame rearrangements with V and J called. Such tables lack part of the clones; where checked against another copy, unresolved V genes explain under half of the gap, and the rest is unexplained. V and J calls and clone size are copied from that table; D and trimming were computed from the DNA. The sample table holds around 87,000 clones, of which 80% were seen once. The top ten clones comprise approximately 15% of the sample.

The germline V gene encodes CDR1 SGHNT and CDR2 YENEEA. Between the V and J ends, shortened by 1 base and 4 bases respectively, the junction contains 13 bases. The CDR3 runs 16 residues from the cysteine to the phenylalanine. The DNA shown is the 48-base CDR3, in frame from base 1. The data originate from a study of blood T cell repertoires in COVID-19 (TCRdb year 2020). With respect to the entire study: Samples covering the acute and convalescent phases of COVID-19 were provided by collaborators in the United States, Italy and Spain. A de-identified subject ID, COVID-19 status, age in years and sex were almost always included in the sample metadata. Samples were obtained from the ongoing ImmuneRACE study (first 160 participants) and from approximately 1,200 subjects provided by 6 global collaborators. Deeply sampled blood TCRbeta repertoires from subjects exposed to, actively infected with, or recovered from COVID-19 were included in the dataset. The material from the prospective study consisted of cDNA or gDNA derived from T cells, B-cell-depleted T cells, or PBMCs. Where HLA class I and class II types were available, the types were taken from metadata supplied by the sample provider, not from assay-based typing. The repertoires were made available in a free public database intended to serve as a resource for research on the immune response to SARS-CoV-2. The paper as a whole reports these results and caveats: The quantity of clinical and demographic metadata differed by source and by participant and was supplied without curation.

Collaborating institutions collected whole blood in K2EDTA tubes following their own protocols. Collaborator samples were shipped for TCRbeta analysis as frozen whole blood, isolated PBMCs, or DNA extracted from either sample type. The chain joins TRBV11-3 to TRBJ2-2; the best D guess is TRBD2, with 5 bases matching. The origin of this receptor is a human donor in a cohort sampled during active COVID-19. Sequenced input: peripheral blood. DNA sequence: TGTGCCAGCAGCTTAGCCCCTCGGGGAAGCACCGGGGAGCTGTTTTTT. Translated, it gives CASSLAPRGSTGELFF.